This TCR beta chain stems from a study of beta chain features in type 1 diabetes. General observations from the study: In every one of the four CD4+ subsets, TCRB CDR3s were moderately but significantly shorter in Type 1 diabetes patients.

This clone occurred a few times. Its antigen is not identified. V was trimmed by 1 base and J by 3 bases, leaving 10 bases between them. Per the germline V gene, CDR1 is LNHDA and CDR2 is SQIVND (reference sequence). The CDR3 has 15 amino acids. The authors reverse transcribed all of the isolated RNA, so sequencing captured expressed TCRB transcripts. Here immunoSEQ multiplex PCR was the method, and the copy in TCRdb shows in-frame clones only, minus some. The sample includes roughly 730,000 clones, 13% of them seen just once. This sequence originates from a man aged 18 to 29 with type 1 diabetes. The chain is built from TRBV19 and TRBJ2-1, with unresolved D. The sample was naive CD4+ T cells from blood. The DNA of the CDR3 is TGTGCCAGTAGTATAGCGGATAGAAGCTACAATGAGCAGTTCTTC. This encodes CASSIADRSYNEQFF.